This T cell receptor (beta chain) was retrieved from a study of blood T cell repertoires in COVID-19. Study at large: The cDNA or gDNA used as material had been derived from T cells, B-cell-depleted T cells, or PBMCs.

Trimming left V 4 bases short and J 8 bases short, with 11 bases between. CDR3 size: 12 residues. Germline V lookup: CDR1 MDHEN, CDR2 SYDVKM. Only in-frame clones appear in the TCRdb table, and some are missing; sequencing was by immunoSEQ multiplex PCR. The data show around 56,000 clones, about 86% seen once. This rearrangement joins TRBV28 to TRBJ1-1, with no clear D. The origin of this receptor is an elderly woman with active or convalescent COVID-19. Sample: peripheral blood. The CDR3 sequence: CASSSTQVEAFF. In DNA, the CDR3 is TGTGCCAGCAGTTCCACGCAGGTGGAAGCTTTCTTT.